This TCR beta chain was retrieved from a study of blood T cell repertoires in COVID-19. Looking at the study overall: Researchers got acute and convalescent COVID-19 samples from the United States, Italy and Spain.

This clone appeared once. The method was immunoSEQ multiplex PCR; TCRdb's version includes in-frame clones alone and lacks a portion of them. The sample contains about 140,000 clones, over 70% of which appear only once. J gave up 1 base and V 5 bases, and 7 bases lay outside the gene matches. Germline loops: CDR1 MNHEY, CDR2 SVGAGI. This CDR3 has 15 amino acids. The sequencing input was peripheral blood. The gene calls are TRBV6-5 and TRBJ1-1; 7 nucleotides align to TRBD1. This TCR was sampled from a woman aged 45-60 years with acute or convalescent COVID-19. As DNA, the CDR3 is TGTGCCAGCAGTCCACCCACAGGGGCGAACACTGAAGCTTTCTTT. Translated, it gives CASSPPTGANTEAFF.